The source of this T cell receptor beta chain is a study of immune evolution from preneoplasia to lung adenocarcinoma. Clones were sequenced by immunoSEQ multiplex PCR, and TCRdb holds only the in-frame ones, with some missing. The table shows 6,000 to 8,000 clones, with around three quarters occurring only once. Sequenced material: FFPE adjacent normal lung tissue. This sequence was found in a person between 65 and 79 years old with lung adenocarcinoma.

Written as DNA, the CDR3 is TGCGCCAGCTACGACCGGGGGGGGGCCAACGTCCTGACTTTC. Its translation is CASYDRGGANVLTF. The V call is TRBV5-1, the J call TRBJ2-6; the D gene is possibly TRBD2 (6 bases). Trimming left V 7 bases short and J 4 bases short, with 12 bases between. Germline lookup yields CDR1 SGHRS and CDR2 YFSETQ. The CDR3 totals 14 residues.